A single sample gave rise to the 21 T cell receptor beta chains below, sequenced in a study of blood T cell repertoires in COVID-19. TCRdb's copy holds only in-frame clones and misses some; the assay was immunoSEQ multiplex PCR. The sample yields some 80,000 clones, under 85% seen once. Sample: peripheral blood. The receptors originated from a human donor in a cohort sampled during active COVID-19.

This clone has just a few counts. CDR3 DNA sequence: TGTGCCAGCAGTTACCTAGCGGGGCCAGACTACGAGCAGTACTTC. Translation gives CASSYLAGPDYEQYF. The chain carries TRBV6-6 and TRBJ2-7; 9 nucleotides match TRBD2. The trim removed 2 bases at V and 3 bases at J, leaving 5 bases unmatched. Germline CDR1 MNHNY, CDR2 SVGAGI (reference sequence). The CDR3 is 15 amino acids.

This chain uses TRBV11-2 with TRBJ2-7; 8 positions match TRBD1. Germline V lookup: CDR1 SGHAT, CDR2 FQNNGV. The CDR3 extends over 16 amino acids. The V gene end was trimmed by 3 bases and the J gene end by 2 bases; junction bases not matched to a gene: 9. The CDR3 loop reads CASSFFGTGVAYEQYF. The CDR3 DNA reads as TGTGCCAGCAGCTTCTTCGGGACAGGTGTCGCCTACGAGCAGTACTTC. Complete variable domain (other parts from reference TRBV11-2 and TRBJ2-7): EAGVAQSPRYKIIEKRQSVAFWCNPISGHATLYWYQQILGQGPKLLIQFQNNGVVDDSQLPKDRFSAERLKGVDSTLKIQPAKLEDSAVYLCASSFFGTGVAYEQYFGPGTRLTVT.

The chain carries TRBV5-1 and TRBJ2-1, with D possibly TRBD1 on 6 matching bases. V was trimmed by 0 bases and J by 9 bases, leaving 16 bases between them. Looked up from germline, CDR1 is SGHRS and CDR2 is YFSETQ. This CDR3 contains 15 residues. The CDR3 coding sequence is TGCGCCAGCAGCTTGGGTGGGGGCCAACGGGGTGAGCAGTTCTTC. Translating it yields CASSLGGGQRGEQFF.

The J gene is TRBJ1-1, the V gene TRBV24-1, with 8 bases matching TRBD1. The trim removed 3 bases at V and 1 base at J, leaving 3 bases unmatched. The germline gives CDR1 KGHDR, CDR2 SFDVKD. The CDR3 spans 15 residues. CDR3 amino acids: CATSDTGTGNTEAFF. DNA of the CDR3: TGTGCCACCAGTGATACCGGGACAGGGAACACTGAAGCTTTCTTT.

This clone was observed a handful of times. V gene TRBV5-1 combines with J gene TRBJ2-2; tentative D call: TRBD1 (6 bases). The CDR3 is made up of 15 amino acids. Germline loops: CDR1 SGHRS, CDR2 YFSETQ. Trimming removed 3 bases from V and 4 bases from J, with 13 bases in between. Here the CDR3 DNA reads TGCGCCAGCAGCTCCGGGACACTAGGCACCGGGGAGCTGTTTTTT. Its protein product is CASSSGTLGTGELFF.

This clone has a single count. The chain employs TRBV15 and TRBJ1-2; D ambiguous. V lost 9 bases and J lost 1, with 9 bases in between. The CDR3 covers 12 residues. CDR1 is LNHNV and CDR2 is YYDKDF in the germline V gene (reference sequence). DNA for the CDR3: TGTGCCACGGCCGGAGTTAACTATGGCTACACCTTC. This gives the protein CATAGVNYGYTF. The whole variable domain, remainder taken from reference TRBV15 and TRBJ1-2, is DAMVIQNPRYQVTQFGKPVTLSCSQTLNHNVMYWYQQKSSQAPKLLFHYYDKDFNNEADTPDNFQSRRPNTSFCFLDIRSPGLGDTAMYLCATAGVNYGYTFGSGTRLTVV.

This clone was picked up a small number of times. The CDR3 loop is CATSDSRTSADTQYF. The DNA of the CDR3 is TGTGCCACCAGTGACTCCAGGACTAGCGCAGATACGCAGTATTTT. The rearrangement links TRBV24-1 to TRBJ2-3; 9 positions match TRBD2. This CDR3 spans 15 amino acids. CDR1 is KGHDR and CDR2 is SFDVKD in the germline V gene. J gave up 4 bases and V 4 bases, and 5 bases lay outside the gene matches.

This clone was recorded only once. The junction differs from germline at one of its ends, possibly a read error. The chain has TRBV11-2 and TRBJ1-2, with 12 bases matching TRBD1. This CDR3 has 13 residues. The germline CDR1 and CDR2 sequences are SGHAT and FQNNGV. The CDR3 reads CASSPGQGAANVF. CDR3 coding DNA: TGTGCCAGCAGCCCGGGACAGGGGGCAGCTAATGTCTTC. Supplemented by reference TRBV11-2 and TRBJ1-2, the full variable domain reads EAGVAQSPRYKIIEKRQSVAFWCNPISGHATLYWYQQILGQGPKLLIQFQNNGVVDDSQLPKDRFSAERLKGVDSTLKIQPAKLEDSAVYLCASSPGQGAANVFGSGTRLTVV.

In DNA form, the CDR3 reads TGCGCCAGCAGGGAAACAGGGCTTGGCTACACCTTC. Encoded protein: CASRETGLGYTF. The chain recombines TRBV5-1 with TRBJ1-2; a weak D match, TRBD1 (6 bases). Germline values: CDR1 SGHRS, CDR2 YFSETQ. V was cut by 5 bases and J by 7 bases, with 12 bases left in between. The CDR3 totals 12 residues.

The chain combines TRBV7-6 with TRBJ1-4; TRBD1 aligns across 9 bases. V shed 5 bases and J 3 bases; nucleotides not matched to a gene: 7. The CDR3 extends over 16 amino acids. Germline V lookup: CDR1 SGHVS, CDR2 FNYEAQ. The CDR3 sequence: CASSRAGTGSNEKLFF. CDR3 in DNA: TGTGCCAGCAGCCGAGCCGGGACAGGGTCTAATGAAAAACTGTTTTTT. Full variable domain (remainder filled in from reference TRBV7-6 and TRBJ1-4): GAGVSQSPRYKVTKRGQDVALRCDPISGHVSLYWYRQALGQGPEFLTYFNYEAQQDKSGLPNDRFSAERPEGSISTLTIQRTEQRDSAMYRCASSRAGTGSNEKLFFGSGTQLSVL.

This clone was counted a single time. The chain carries TRBV6-1 and TRBJ2-5, with TRBD1 as a possible D gene (6 bases). This CDR3 has 15 amino acids. CDR1 is MNHNS, CDR2 SASEGT, per germline. V lost 2 bases and J 4 bases, leaving 14 bases between the germline ends. The CDR3 spells CASSEPRGSRETQYF. DNA of the CDR3: TGTGCCAGCAGTGAACCAAGGGGGAGCAGAGAGACCCAGTACTTC.

In this sample, this clone turned up a few times. The gene calls are TRBV7-2 and TRBJ1-6, with TRBD1 as a possible D gene (6 bases). This CDR3 comprises 13 residues. Trimming left V 5 bases short and J 10 bases short, with 12 bases between. Germline V gene sequence: CDR1 SGHTA, CDR2 FQGNSA. In DNA, the CDR3 is TGTGCCAGCAGCCCGGCGGGGGCCTCACCCCTCCACTTT. This codes for CASSPAGASPLHF.

The rearrangement uses TRBV3-1 (or the pseudogene TRBV3-2) and TRBJ1-4; TRBD1 is a possible D gene (5 bases). CDR1 is LGHDT, CDR2 YNNKEL, per germline (reference sequence). This CDR3 is built from 15 residues. V was clipped by 5 bases and J by 3 bases, with 13 bases between them. CDR3: CASSERGGPNEKLFF. In DNA, the CDR3 is TGTGCCAGCAGCGAGAGGGGAGGTCCTAATGAAAAACTGTTTTTT.

In regard to this clone: Different DNA sequences within this sample yield the same CDR3. V usage is TRBV6-1 and J usage is TRBJ1-2; the D is unclear. This CDR3 is 14 amino acids long. The germline gives CDR1 MNHNS, CDR2 SASEGT. The V end lost 0 bases, the J end lost 4 bases, and 9 bases lay between the germline ends. The CDR3: CASSEAGGPYGYTF. CDR3 DNA sequence: TGTGCCAGCAGTGAAGCGGGAGGGCCCTATGGCTACACCTTC.

The chain links TRBV21-1 to TRBJ2-5; the table names TRBD2, a call not compared with the DNA. TRBV21-1 is designated a pseudogene. CDR3 length equals 18 residues. For the CDR3, the DNA is TGTGCCAGCAGTCTTTATTTCTGGATGGACCCACGGGGGGAGACCCAGTACTTC. Translated, it gives CASSLYFWMDPRGETQYF.

The rearrangement uses TRBV10-3 and TRBJ1-2, with D unclear. The CDR3 contains 14 residues. CDR1 is ENHRY and CDR2 is SYGVKD in the germline V gene. V lost 2 bases and J 3 bases, leaving 10 bases between the germline ends. As DNA, the CDR3 is TGTGCCATCAGTGAGGACGGGTCTTACTATGGCTACACCTTC. Its protein is CAISEDGSYYGYTF.

The V and J genes are TRBV15 and TRBJ1-5; D is uncertain. Per the germline V gene, CDR1 is LNHNV and CDR2 is YYDKDF (reference sequence). This CDR3 is built from 15 residues. V was trimmed by 0 bases and J by 8 bases, leaving 14 bases between them. This CDR3 is CATSRDRRPEEPQHF. The CDR3 coding sequence is TGTGCCACCAGCAGAGATAGACGGCCCGAGGAGCCCCAGCATTTT.

The chain has TRBV5-1 and TRBJ2-1; 13 bases agree with TRBD2. The CDR3 has 14 amino acids. Per the germline V gene, CDR1 is SGHRS and CDR2 is YFSETQ. V shed 7 bases, J shed 10 bases, and the junction held 8 bases outside the gene matches. The CDR3 protein is CASSYGLAGAEQFF. The CDR3 DNA follows: TGCGCCAGCTCCTACGGACTAGCGGGGGCCGAGCAGTTCTTC.

This CDR3 is CASSFGGGLDTEAFF. The DNA for the CDR3 is TGTGCCAGCAGCTTTGGCGGGGGGTTGGACACTGAAGCTTTCTTT. The chain employs TRBV5-8 and TRBJ1-1; D possibly corresponds to TRBD1 (5 bases). V lost 2 bases, J lost 3 bases, and 14 bases lay in between. The germline V gene encodes CDR1 SGHTS and CDR2 YDEGEE. The CDR3 has 15 residues.

This chain links TRBV4-1 with TRBJ1-1, with D possibly being TRBD1 (6 bases). V lost 3 bases, J lost 4 bases, and 12 bases lay in between. Germline values: CDR1 MGHRA, CDR2 YSYEKL. The CDR3 totals 14 residues. CDR3 loop: CASSQQGYSTEAFF. Written as DNA, the CDR3 is TGCGCCAGCAGCCAGCAGGGGTATAGCACTGAAGCTTTCTTT.

The chain has TRBV18 and TRBJ1-5, with 8 bases identical to TRBD1. From germline, CDR1 is KGHSH and CDR2 LQKENI. CDR3 length equals 16 residues. V lost 1 base, J lost 6 bases, and 8 bases stayed unmatched. The CDR3 nucleotides read TGTGCCAGCTCACCACAAAACAGGGGGGTTAGTCAGCCCCAGCATTTT. This encodes CASSPQNRGVSQPQHF.